These 21 T cell receptor beta chains share one sample of origin, sequenced in a study of T cell responses to AZD1222 COVID-19 vaccine (dated by TCRdb to the early 2020s). In light of the paper, this sample's time point label describes: baseline before first vaccination. The library was made by the immunoSEQ multiplex PCR assay. The table was pulled from immuneACCESS by TCRdb, which kept in-frame rearrangements only. Such tables lose some clones; where checked, under half of the loss comes from unresolved V genes, and the rest has no known cause. The sample table records about 130,000 clones; about 90% of these occur just once. 1.9% of the sample is taken by the ten largest. The input for sequencing was peripheral blood, taken on day 0 of AZD1222 vaccination. The source of these receptors is an adult in good health.

This chain links TRBV2 with TRBJ1-5, with TRBD1 matching 8 bases. This CDR3 region has 14 residues. The germline V gene encodes CDR1 SNHLY and CDR2 FYNNEI. The V gene end was trimmed by 4 bases and the J gene end by 4 bases; junction bases not matched to a gene: 3. The CDR3 DNA reads as TGTGCCAGCAGTGCACAGGGGGTAAATCAGCCCCAGCATTTT. Protein sequence: CASSAQGVNQPQHF.

This clone was seen more than once but under ten times. This chain connects TRBV7-3 to TRBJ1-5; weak D call: TRBD1 (5 bases). CDR1 and CDR2 from the germline V gene are SGHTA and FQGTGA. The CDR3 sequence is 13 residues long. V was clipped by 6 bases and J by 4 bases, with 10 bases between them. The CDR3 reads CASSRGPNQPQHF. The CDR3 DNA follows: TGTGCCAGCAGTAGGGGCCCAAATCAGCCCCAGCATTTT.

This chain connects TRBV9 to TRBJ1-1, with a possible D match to TRBD1 (6 bases). This CDR3 is 16 amino acids long. CDR1 and CDR2 (germline): SGDLS, YYNGEE. V was trimmed by 4 bases and J by 1 base, leaving 17 bases between them. The CDR3 loop reads CASSPGSLGANTEAFF. In nucleotides, the CDR3 is TGTGCCAGCAGCCCTGGGAGTTTGGGGGCGAACACTGAAGCTTTCTTT.

This chain connects TRBV5-1 to TRBJ2-5, with a possible D match to TRBD2 (5 bases). From germline, CDR1 is SGHRS and CDR2 YFSETQ. V lost 4 bases to trimming and J lost 5 bases, with 21 bases between them. CDR3 length equals 16 residues. The CDR3: CASSLGVSSGGETQYF. The CDR3 nucleotides read TGCGCCAGCAGCCTGGGCGTTTCTTCAGGCGGGGAGACCCAGTACTTC.

Turning to this clone: The identical CDR3 is also encoded by other nucleotide sequences in the sample. The genes are TRBV28 and TRBJ2-7; D is undetermined. Germline-derived CDR1 and CDR2 are MDHEN and SYDVKM. The CDR3 covers 10 residues. Trimming shortened V by 3 bases and J by 5 bases, and 2 bases separated the two germline ends. This CDR3 reads CASSFHEQYF. Here the CDR3 DNA reads TGTGCCAGCAGTTTCCACGAGCAGTACTTC.

The chain is built from TRBV2 and TRBJ1-5, with D uncertain. The germline gives CDR1 SNHLY, CDR2 FYNNEI. There are 13 residues in the CDR3. V lost 3 bases, J lost 7 bases, and 10 bases lay in between. This CDR3 reads CASSDSERQPQHF. CDR3 DNA: TGTGCCAGCAGTGATAGTGAGAGGCAGCCCCAGCATTTT.

The V and J genes are TRBV27 and TRBJ2-5; TRBD1 aligns across 9 bases. CDR1 is MNHEY, CDR2 SMNVEV, per germline (reference sequence). The V and J ends lost 5 bases and 1 base, in that order; junction bases with no gene match: 14. The CDR3 contains 18 residues. The CDR3 nucleotides are TGTGCCAGCAGTCCGTCTGGACAGGGGCCCCCTCTCCAAGAGACCCAGTACTTC. Translating gives CASSPSGQGPPLQETQYF.

The V gene is TRBV6-2 or TRBV6-3, the J gene TRBJ1-4; D perhaps matches TRBD1 (5 bases). V was clipped by 4 bases and J by 6 bases, with 15 bases between them. The CDR3 contains 15 residues. Germline CDR1 MNHEY, CDR2 SVGEGT. The CDR3 here is CASSFNLQGYEKLFF. CDR3 bases: TGTGCCAGCAGTTTTAACTTGCAGGGCTATGAAAAACTGTTTTTT.

This clone appeared a single time. The DNA for the CDR3 is TGCGCCAGCAGCCAGGGTTGGACGGGCTATTCACCCCTCCACTTT. Its translation: CASSQGWTGYSPLHF. The gene calls are TRBV4-1 and TRBJ1-6, with D unresolved. CDR1 is MGHRA, CDR2 YSYEKL, per germline. CDR3 length: 15 amino acids. Deletions cut 3 bases from V and 8 bases from J, with 14 bases between.

V usage is TRBV24-1 and J usage is TRBJ2-1, with TRBD2 matching over 10 bases. CDR3 length: 16 amino acids. Germline CDR1 KGHDR, CDR2 SFDVKD. J was trimmed by 7 bases and V by 4 bases; bases with no gene match: 9. CDR3 DNA sequence: TGTGCCACCAGTGACCCCGCTAGCGGGAGTAGGAATGAGCAGTTCTTC. Protein sequence: CATSDPASGSRNEQFF.

This chain uses TRBV28 with TRBJ2-1; D may be TRBD2 (5 bases). Trimming took off 7 bases at V and 8 bases at J, with 15 bases between the two ends. This CDR3 is built from 13 residues. Germline V gives CDR1 MDHEN, CDR2 SYDVKM. The CDR3 loop is CASNPTTYDEQFF. CDR3 nucleotides: TGTGCCAGCAATCCGACTACCTATGATGAGCAGTTCTTC.

The V and J genes are TRBV6-5 and TRBJ2-5; D not resolved. The CDR3 length is 11 residues. The V gene lost 4 bases and the J gene lost 5 bases, with 5 bases spanning the gap. The V gene's germline CDR1 is MNHEY and CDR2 SVGAGI. CDR3 sequence: CASSWLETQYF. CDR3 coding DNA: TGTGCCAGCAGTTGGTTGGAGACCCAGTACTTC.

The rearrangement joins TRBV19 to TRBJ1-2, with 8 bases lining up with TRBD1. Losses at the gene ends were 7 bases for V and 0 bases for J; bases not matched to a gene: 10. CDR1 LNHDA and CDR2 SQIVND come from the germline V gene (reference sequence). The CDR3 runs 16 residues. As DNA, the CDR3 is TGTGCCAGTACCCCCCGGGACAGGTGGTCTAACTATGGCTACACCTTC. This gives the protein CASTPRDRWSNYGYTF.

This sequence joins TRBV6-5 and TRBJ2-7; D gene ambiguous. The CDR3 extends over 13 amino acids. The V end was cut by 8 bases, the J end by 3 bases, with 14 bases between. The germline CDR1 and CDR2 sequences are MNHEY and SVGAGI. CDR3 amino acids: CASFKQDNYEQYF. CDR3 DNA sequence: TGTGCCAGCTTTAAACAAGATAACTACGAGCAGTACTTC.

The chain combines TRBV7-2 with TRBJ1-2; D is possibly TRBD1 (5 bases). Trimming stripped 0 bases from V and 6 bases from J, with 20 bases between. CDR1 SGHTA and CDR2 FQGNSA come from the germline V gene. The CDR3 has 17 residues. The CDR3 bases are TGTGCCAGCAGCTTAGCGGGGTCTGTGGGGGGTTTTAATGGCTACACCTTC. Translated: CASSLAGSVGGFNGYTF.

The chain has TRBV5-8 and TRBJ1-5; no clear D gene. The CDR3 extends over 16 amino acids. Germline values: CDR1 SGHTS, CDR2 YDEGEE. The V end was cut by 1 base, the J end by 5 bases, with 16 bases between. CDR3 amino acids: CASSLRSPARDQPQHF. For the CDR3, the DNA is TGTGCCAGCAGCTTGCGGAGTCCCGCGCGGGATCAGCCCCAGCATTTT.

This chain joins TRBV3-1 (or the pseudogene TRBV3-2) and TRBJ2-1; 7 bases line up with TRBD2. V was clipped by 1 base and J by 0 bases; unmatched bases: 3. The CDR3 runs to 16 residues. Per germline, CDR1 LGHDT and CDR2 YNNKEL (reference sequence). The CDR3 protein is CASSQVGGSSYNEQFF. The CDR3 region has the DNA TGTGCCAGCAGCCAAGTGGGCGGGAGCTCCTACAATGAGCAGTTCTTC.

The rearrangement links TRBV29-1 to TRBJ1-2; D is unclear. Trimming left V 4 bases short and J 1 base short, with 10 bases between. The CDR3 totals 13 residues. CDR1 and CDR2 (germline): SQVTM, ANQGSEA. The DNA of the CDR3 is TGCAGCGTTGGACCGGGGTTTAACTATGGCTACACCTTC. Translating gives CSVGPGFNYGYTF.

The rearrangement joins TRBV12-3 or TRBV12-4 to TRBJ1-2, with 8 nucleotides matching TRBD1. Losses at the gene ends were 10 bases for V and 2 bases for J; bases not matched to a gene: 3. CDR3 length: 12 amino acids. CDR3 sequence: CATWTGNYGYTF. For the CDR3, the DNA is TGTGCCACCTGGACAGGGAACTATGGCTACACCTTC.

The chain links TRBV18 to TRBJ1-3; the D is unclear. CDR3 length equals 15 residues. Germline V gene lookup returns CDR1 KGHSH and CDR2 LQKENI. The V end lost 4 bases, the J end lost 2 bases, and 12 bases lay between the germline ends. The CDR3 reads CASSQGLVAGNTIYF. The CDR3 DNA reads TGTGCCAGCTCACAGGGTCTTGTGGCTGGAAACACCATATATTTT.

The chain combines TRBV30 with TRBJ1-1; no definite D call. Trimming removed 2 bases from V and 2 bases from J, with 15 bases in between. CDR1 and CDR2 (germline): GTSNPN, SVGIG (reference sequence). The CDR3 has 15 amino acids. The CDR3 is CAWSHPGVQNTEAFF. In DNA, the CDR3 is TGTGCCTGGAGTCACCCGGGAGTCCAAAACACTGAAGCTTTCTTT.